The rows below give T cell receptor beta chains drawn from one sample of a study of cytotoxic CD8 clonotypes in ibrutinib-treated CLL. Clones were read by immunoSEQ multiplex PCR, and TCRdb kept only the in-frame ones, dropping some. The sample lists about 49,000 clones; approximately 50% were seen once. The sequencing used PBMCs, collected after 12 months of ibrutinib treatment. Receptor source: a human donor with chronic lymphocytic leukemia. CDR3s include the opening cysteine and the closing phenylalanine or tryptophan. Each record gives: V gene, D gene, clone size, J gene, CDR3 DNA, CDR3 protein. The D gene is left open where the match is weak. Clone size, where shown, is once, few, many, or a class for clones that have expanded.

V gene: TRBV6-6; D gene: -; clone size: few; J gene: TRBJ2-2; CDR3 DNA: TGTGCCAGCTTCCGGGGCACCCCCGGGGGGGAGCTGTTTTTT; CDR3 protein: CASFRGTPGGELFF
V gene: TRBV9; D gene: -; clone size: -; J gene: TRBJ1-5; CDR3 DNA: TGTGCCAGCAGCCCCAGGCCGGGCCAGCCCCAGCATTTT; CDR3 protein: CASSPRPGQPQHF
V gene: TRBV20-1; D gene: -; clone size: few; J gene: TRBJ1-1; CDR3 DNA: TGCAGTGCGGATCAGGGCGCTGAAGCTTTCTTT; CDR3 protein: CSADQGAEAFF
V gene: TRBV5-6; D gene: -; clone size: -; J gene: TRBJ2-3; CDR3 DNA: TGTGCCAGCAGCTTCCCGGGACCCGGCACAGATACGCAGTATTTT; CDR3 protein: CASSFPGPGTDTQYF
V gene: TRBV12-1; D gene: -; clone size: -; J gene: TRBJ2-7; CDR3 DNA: TGTGCCAGCAGCTTGCCGGGACTAGCGGAAATGCCCTCCTACGAGCAGTACTTC; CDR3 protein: CASSLPGLAEMPSYEQYF
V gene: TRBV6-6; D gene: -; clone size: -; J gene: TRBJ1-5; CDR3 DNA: TGTGCCACCATGTCGGGGAGCAATCAGCCCCAGCATTTT; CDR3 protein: CATMSGSNQPQHF
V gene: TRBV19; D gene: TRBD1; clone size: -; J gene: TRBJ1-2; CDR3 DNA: TGTGCCAGTTCCCTGACGGACAGGGGAGGGTTTAGCTATGGCTACACCTTC; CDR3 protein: CASSLTDRGGFSYGYTF
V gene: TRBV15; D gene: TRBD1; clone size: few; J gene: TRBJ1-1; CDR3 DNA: TGTGCCACCAGCATTGCAGGGGGGGGCACTGAAGCTTTCTTT; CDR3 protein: CATSIAGGGTEAFF
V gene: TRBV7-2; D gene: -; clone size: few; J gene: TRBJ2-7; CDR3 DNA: TGTGCCAGCAGCTTCATACGGGAGCAGTACTTC; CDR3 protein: CASSFIREQYF
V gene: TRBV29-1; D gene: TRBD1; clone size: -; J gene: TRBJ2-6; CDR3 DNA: TGCAGCGTAGCCGGGACAGGGGGTAACAAGTCTGGGGCCAACGTCCTGACTTTC; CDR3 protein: CSVAGTGGNKSGANVLTF
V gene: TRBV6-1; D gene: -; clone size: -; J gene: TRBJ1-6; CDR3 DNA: TGTGCCAGCAGTCCACAGACCTATAATTCACCCCTCCACTTT; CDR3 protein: CASSPQTYNSPLHF
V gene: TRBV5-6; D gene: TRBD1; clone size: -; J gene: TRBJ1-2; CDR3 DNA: TGTGCCAGCAGCTTGGAATTGGGGACAGGGGGCTTGACGGCCTATGGCTACACCTTC; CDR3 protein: CASSLELGTGGLTAYGYTF